The TCR beta chain under discussion was sequenced for a study of Ad26.COV2.S vaccination and SARS-CoV-2 variants. Study background: Participant was drawn from the COV1001 Ad26.COV2.S trial arm. Ad26.COV2.S shots went into the muscle once or twice, 56 days apart. Study results and limitations: There was reportedly substantial breadth in spike-specific CD8+ and CD4+ T cell responses after vaccination.

With respect to this clone: Its target is unknown.

TCRdb's table, derived via immunoSEQ multiplex PCR, lists solely in-frame clones and lacks some. The table includes around 300,000 clones, 85% to 90% detected once. As to treatment: some 20 received Ad26.COV2.S at low or high dose, single or two shots; roughly 5 received placebo; per-sample allocation not given. Each sample was drawn 63 days after the first injection (of vaccine or placebo). Donation was by an adult aged 18-55 years who was in Boston. Germline-derived CDR1 and CDR2 are SNHLY and FYNNEI. CDR3 length equals 13 residues. V shed 6 bases and J shed 0 bases, with 8 bases lying between them.

The gene calls are TRBV2 and TRBJ1-1; D not resolved. The material was peripheral blood, obtained in a trial of Ad26.COV2.S vaccine versus placebo. The source of this sequence is a person aged 18-65 years who received the Ad26.COV2.S COVID-19 vaccine or a placebo. The CDR3 nucleotides are TGTGCCAGCAGCCTCGGACTGAACACTGAAGCTTTCTTT. Amino acid sequence: CASSLGLNTEAFF. Looking up the rest from reference TRBV2 and TRBJ1-1 gives the full variable domain: EPEVTQTPSHQVTQMGQEVILRCVPISNHLYFYWYRQILGQKVEFLVSFYNNEISEKSEIFDDQFSVERPDGSNFTLKIRSTKLEDSAMYFCASSLGLNTEAFFGQGTRLTVV.